This TCR beta chain derives from a study of T cells expressing NK-cell markers. Study-wide results and caveats: Whether expanded NKG2C+ T cell clones recognized HCMV stayed uncertain.

Worth noting for this clonotype: What it binds is not known.

The TCR beta cDNA came from 5'RACE template switching with UMIs. With the 5' RACE reads reprocessed, TCRdb shows one record per CDR3 protein and no DNA. The listing records a few hundred thousand distinct CDR3 sequences. Germline CDR1 DFQATT, CDR2 SNEGSKA (reference sequence). The CDR3 is made up of 14 amino acids. Sequencing used blood T cells: a sorted CD56 or NKG2C T cell subset, CD4+ or CD8+ T cells, or bulk PBMC T cells (not recorded which). The receptor comes from a man between 18 and 69 years old in good health. This chain joins TRBV20-1 and TRBJ2-1; TCRdb proposes TRBD1, but this gene call is untestable without DNA. CDR3 sequence: CSAREPLGLNEQFF.